This passage covers 8 T cell receptor beta chains from one sample sequenced in a study of neurological immune-mediated disorders. TCRdb re-called the 5' RACE reads through MiXCR, storing one row per CDR3 protein. The sample records under 80,000 distinct CDR3 sequences, roughly 5.5% being singletons. The sequenced sample was PBMCs. The source of these receptors is a woman in her 30s with multiple sclerosis.

Many counts were recorded for this clonotype. V gene TRBV10-3 combines with J gene TRBJ2-3, with D unclear. The germline V gene encodes CDR1 ENHRY and CDR2 SYGVKD. The CDR3 runs to 12 residues. V lost 6 bases, J lost 6 bases, and 10 bases lay in between. The CDR3, as DNA: TGTGCCATCAGGGAATCAGCCGATACGCAGTATTTT. Amino acid sequence: CAIRESADTQYF.

The table lists this clonotype with many counts. The CDR3 sequence is CSASGGANTEAFF. The CDR3 coding sequence is TGCAGTGCTAGTGGGGGAGCGAACACTGAAGCTTTCTTT. The chain employs TRBV20-1 and TRBJ1-1; D might be TRBD1 (5 bases). The CDR3 has 13 amino acids. Trimming took off 3 bases at V and 1 base at J, with 9 bases between the two ends. CDR1 and CDR2 from the germline V gene are DFQATT and SNEGSKA (reference sequence).

This clonotype was detected ten times or more. The chain carries TRBV5-6 and TRBJ2-7, with D hard to call. The CDR3 sequence is 12 residues long. V was shortened by 4 bases and J by 0 bases, with 5 bases between the two germline ends. CDR1 is SGHDT, CDR2 YYEEEE, per germline. The CDR3 spells CASSVRSYEQYF. The CDR3 coding sequence is TGTGCCAGCAGCGTCCGCTCCTACGAGCAGTACTTC. Drawing the rest from reference TRBV5-6 and TRBJ2-7, the complete variable domain is DAGVTQSPTHLIKTRGQQVTLRCSPKSGHDTVSWYQQALGQGPQFIFQYYEEEERQRGNFPDRFSGHQFPNYSSELNVNALLLGDSALYLCASSVRSYEQYFGPGTRLTVT.

This clonotype was detected a few times. The chain links TRBV5-1 to TRBJ2-3; D is uncertain. The CDR3 has 16 amino acids. Trimming left V 1 base short and J 0 bases short, with 12 bases between. Germline assignment: CDR1 SGHRS and CDR2 YFSETQ. The CDR3 DNA follows: TGCGCCAGCAGCTTGAGGCCAGACCTTAGCACAGATACGCAGTATTTT. Its protein product is CASSLRPDLSTDTQYF.

This clonotype has ten or more counts. The chain combines TRBV10-3 with TRBJ2-7, with D perhaps matching TRBD2 (6 bases). The CDR3 is 14 amino acids. The germline V gene has CDR1 ENHRY and CDR2 SYGVKD. The V end lost 0 bases, the J end lost 3 bases, and 9 bases lay between the germline ends. CDR3 bases: TGTGCCATCAGTGAGTCGACTAGTCGCTACGAGCAGTACTTC. Its protein product is CAISESTSRYEQYF.

This clonotype was recorded many times. V gene TRBV6-5 combines with J gene TRBJ2-7; D may be TRBD2 (5 bases). CDR3 length: 13 amino acids. The V gene lost 10 bases and the J gene lost 0 bases, with 13 bases spanning the gap. CDR1 is MNHEY and CDR2 is SVGAGI in the germline V gene. The CDR3 here is CATTDGNSYEQYF. For the CDR3, the DNA is TGTGCCACGACGGACGGGAACTCCTACGAGCAGTACTTC.

The sample holds many counts of this clonotype. The rearrangement links TRBV5-1 to TRBJ2-5, with D perhaps matching TRBD1 (6 bases). V lost 0 bases, J lost 1 base, and 13 bases lay in between. CDR1 and CDR2 from the germline V gene are SGHRS and YFSETQ. CDR3 size: 16 residues. CDR3 residues: CASSLGETGLQETQYF. As DNA, the CDR3 is TGCGCCAGCAGCTTGGGCGAGACAGGACTCCAAGAGACCCAGTACTTC. The variable domain in full, with the rest retrieved from reference TRBV5-1 and TRBJ2-5, is KAGVTQTPRYLIKTRGQQVTLSCSPISGHRSVSWYQQTPGQGLQFLFEYFSETQRNKGNFPGRFSGRQFSNSRSEMNVSTLELGDSALYLCASSLGETGLQETQYFGPGTRLLVL.

This clonotype was seen many times. The gene calls are TRBV4-1 and TRBJ2-3, with TRBD1 matching over 7 bases. The CDR3 spans 13 residues. CDR1 and CDR2 from the germline V gene are MGHRA and YSYEKL. V dropped 2 bases and J dropped 4; count of bases not matched to a gene: 0. This chain's CDR3 is CASSQTGADTQYF. CDR3 nucleotides: TGCGCCAGCAGCCAAACAGGGGCAGATACGCAGTATTTT.